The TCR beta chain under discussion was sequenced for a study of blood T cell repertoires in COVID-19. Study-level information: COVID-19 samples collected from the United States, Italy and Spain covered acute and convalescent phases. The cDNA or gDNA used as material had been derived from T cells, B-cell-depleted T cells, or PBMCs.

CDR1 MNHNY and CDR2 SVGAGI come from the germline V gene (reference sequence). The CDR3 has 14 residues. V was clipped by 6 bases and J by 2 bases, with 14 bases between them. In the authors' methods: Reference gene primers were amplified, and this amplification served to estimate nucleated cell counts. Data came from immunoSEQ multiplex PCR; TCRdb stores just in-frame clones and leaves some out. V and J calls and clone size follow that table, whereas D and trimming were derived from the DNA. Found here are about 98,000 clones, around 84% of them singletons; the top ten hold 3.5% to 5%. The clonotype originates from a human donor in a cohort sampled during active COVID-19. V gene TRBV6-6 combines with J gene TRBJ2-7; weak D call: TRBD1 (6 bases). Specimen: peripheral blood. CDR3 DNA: TGTGCCAGCAGCATTAACAGGGTACCCTACGAGCAGTACTTC. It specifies CASSINRVPYEQYF.